The TCR beta chain under discussion was sequenced for a study of metastatic and nonmetastatic thyroid tumors. Regarding the study as a whole: It was reported that TCR beta diversity was significantly higher in malignant thyroid tumors than benign nodules, in blood and tumor.

Authors' data handling: Between-group CDR3 differences, defined by clinicopathological status, yielded a distant-metastasis classifier for papillary thyroid cancer. MiXCR was used by TCRdb to re-call the PCR reads. These V and J calls are TCRdb output, not the study's own analysis. The sample shows roughly 98,000 clones, under 15% of them seen only once. Prior to thyroid surgery, none of the patients had received any treatment. CDR3 length equals 16 residues. Trimming cost V 5 bases and J 4 bases, with 21 bases left between them. Germline CDR1 and CDR2: LNHDA and SQIVND (reference sequence). Only a few counts were recorded for this clone. Its target is unknown. This may be a read error: a much more frequent sequence differs by one nucleotide.

The chain combines TRBV19 with TRBJ2-7; D gene uncertain. The sequencing input was blood. This TCR came from a female donor with papillary thyroid cancer or a benign thyroid nodule (not recorded which). Some clones in this sample may be carry-over from other donors' samples. DNA of the CDR3: TGTGCCAGTAGTCCCGATTCAGGTTCGGATAAGTACGAGCAGTACTTC. This codes for CASSPDSGSDKYEQYF.